The 27 T cell receptor beta chains given below trace back to one sample, sequenced in a study of blood T cells in healthy people across ages. A second about 7 to 11 cycle PCR used barcoded and J-beta primers. TCRdb called the 5' RACE reads again in MiXCR, with one record for every CDR3 protein. The sample yields fewer than 800,000 distinct CDR3 sequences, about 25% seen once. This sample also belongs to another study, concerning T cells of mothers and their children.

Sequencing was done on a sample of blood. All receptors come from a boy aged 10-17 years in good health.

The chain recombines TRBV6-5 with TRBJ1-6; a weak D match, TRBD1 (6 bases). CDR3 size: 14 residues. CDR1 is MNHEY, CDR2 SVGAGI, per germline. V lost 0 bases and J 12 bases, leaving 12 bases between the germline ends. The CDR3 DNA follows: TGTGCCAGCAGTTACTCTACAGGGAGGGGACCCCTCCACTTT. Encoded protein: CASSYSTGRGPLHF.

The chain uses TRBV7-9 and TRBJ2-7; 7 bases are shared with TRBD1. V shed 4 bases and J 5 bases; nucleotides not matched to a gene: 8. CDR3 size: 14 residues. Germline assignment: CDR1 SEHNR and CDR2 FQNEAQ (reference sequence). CDR3 residues: CASSYDRESHEQYF. CDR3 bases: TGTGCCAGCAGCTACGACAGGGAGAGCCACGAGCAGTACTTC. The full variable domain, its missing parts supplied by reference TRBV7-9 and TRBJ2-7, is DTGVSQNPRHKITKRGQNVTFRCDPISEHNRLYWYRQTLGQGPEFLTYFQNEAQLEKSRLLSDRFSAERPKGSFSTLEIQRTEQGDSAMYLCASSYDRESHEQYFGPGTRLTVT.

The gene calls are TRBV4-1 and TRBJ2-7; D unclear. Germline loops: CDR1 MGHRA, CDR2 YSYEKL. The CDR3 covers 16 residues. Trimming removed 0 bases at V and 3 bases at J, with 15 bases between. The CDR3 bases are TGCGCCAGCAGCCAAGATCTGGAGCTTATTCTCTACGAGCAGTACTTC. Protein: CASSQDLELILYEQYF.

V gene TRBV5-1 combines with J gene TRBJ2-5, with 9 bases fitting TRBD1. Trimming took 4 bases from V and 5 from J; bases not matched to a gene: 9. This CDR3 has 15 residues. The germline V gene encodes CDR1 SGHRS and CDR2 YFSETQ. The CDR3 is CASSRGQGVWETQYF. The CDR3 DNA follows: TGCGCCAGCAGCCGGGGACAGGGAGTATGGGAGACCCAGTACTTC.

The rearrangement uses TRBV19 and TRBJ1-2, with a tentative D call TRBD1 (6 bases). This CDR3 is 16 amino acids long. The germline V gene has CDR1 LNHDA and CDR2 SQIVND (reference sequence). V lost 0 bases and J 1 base, leaving 12 bases between the germline ends. Written as DNA, the CDR3 is TGTGCCAGTAGTATAGATGGCCGGGGACATAACTATGGCTACACCTTC. The encoded protein is CASSIDGRGHNYGYTF.

V is TRBV28 and J is TRBJ2-1; 9 bases line up with TRBD2. V lost 8 bases and J lost 9; bases outside the gene matches: 8. This CDR3 has 13 amino acids. Germline CDR1 MDHEN, CDR2 SYDVKM. CDR3 DNA sequence: TGTGCCAGCGGTAGCGGGAGTTTAAGTGAGCAGTTCTTC. Encoded protein: CASGSGSLSEQFF.

Only a few counts were recorded for this clonotype. The rearrangement uses TRBV28 and TRBJ1-1; no firm D call. Germline assignment: CDR1 MDHEN and CDR2 SYDVKM. The CDR3 contains 14 residues. Trimming cost V 6 bases and J 1 base, with 12 bases left between them. The CDR3 bases are TGTGCCAGCAGCGTGACACAAACGAACACTGAAGCTTTCTTT. Its protein is CASSVTQTNTEAFF.

A remark on this clonotype: Relative to the germline gene, one junction end is altered; a read error may explain this. The chain recombines TRBV7-7 with TRBJ2-5; D possibly corresponds to TRBD1 (6 bases). The CDR3 spans 13 residues. Per the germline V gene, CDR1 is SSHAT and CDR2 is FNYEAQ (reference sequence). Here the CDR3 reads CASSTGWRETQYF. In DNA form, the CDR3 reads TGTGCTAGCAGCACAGGGTGGCGGGAGACCCAGTACTTC.

V and J are TRBV13 and TRBJ2-5, with 7 bases matching TRBD2. Germline V CDR1 and CDR2: PRHDT, FYEKMQ (reference sequence). CDR3 length: 12 amino acids. J gave up 1 base and V 10 bases, and 3 bases lay outside the gene matches. The CDR3: CATSGGQETQYF. For the CDR3, the DNA is TGTGCCACCTCGGGGGGCCAAGAGACCCAGTACTTC.

There are a few counts of this clonotype. V usage is TRBV10-3 and J usage is TRBJ2-5; the D is unclear. The CDR3 runs 11 residues. Germline loops: CDR1 ENHRY, CDR2 SYGVKD. Trimming stripped 8 bases from V and 6 bases from J, with 10 bases between. CDR3 sequence reads: CAIATQQTQYF. In nucleotides, the CDR3 is TGTGCCATCGCTACTCAGCAGACCCAGTACTTC.

In its sample, this clonotype was seen a few times. The chain recombines TRBV2 with TRBJ1-3; D might be TRBD1 (6 bases). V was trimmed by 7 bases and J by 0 bases, leaving 19 bases between them. Germline-derived CDR1 and CDR2 are SNHLY and FYNNEI. The CDR3 spans 17 residues. CDR3 loop: CASTPLHRADSGNTIYF. The CDR3 nucleotides read TGTGCCAGCACTCCCCTCCACAGGGCAGACTCTGGAAACACCATATATTTT.

The chain recombines TRBV7-2 with TRBJ1-2, with D unresolved. Germline V CDR1 and CDR2: SGHTA, FQGNSA. The CDR3 is made up of 15 amino acids. Trimming shortened V by 1 base and J by 8 bases, and 17 bases separated the two germline ends. The CDR3 is CASSLEGNTAIGYTF. For the CDR3, the DNA is TGTGCCAGCAGCTTAGAGGGAAATACTGCTATCGGCTACACCTTC.

The chain uses TRBV6-1 and TRBJ2-7; no reliable D call. CDR3 size: 13 residues. V gave up 0 bases and J gave up 6 bases, with 9 bases separating them. Germline-derived CDR1 and CDR2 are MNHNS and SASEGT. CDR3 sequence reads: CASSEAGVSEQYF. The CDR3 DNA sequence: TGTGCCAGCAGTGAAGCGGGTGTTTCCGAGCAGTACTTC.

The chain carries TRBV29-1 and TRBJ2-5, with D possibly matching TRBD2 (5 bases). The germline CDR1 and CDR2 sequences are SQVTM and ANQGSEA. The CDR3 contains 13 residues. The V gene lost 4 bases and the J gene lost 3 bases, with 12 bases spanning the gap. CDR3 sequence: CSVVLDWEETQYF. The CDR3 DNA reads TGCAGCGTTGTCTTGGACTGGGAAGAGACCCAGTACTTC.

The chain couples TRBV7-9 to TRBJ2-1; 13 positions match TRBD2. The CDR3 is 17 amino acids. J gave up 3 bases and V 5 bases, and 7 bases lay outside the gene matches. The germline CDR1 and CDR2 sequences are SEHNR and FQNEAQ (reference sequence). The chain's CDR3 is CASSQPGLAGLYNEQFF. CDR3 bases: TGTGCCAGCAGCCAACCGGGACTAGCGGGGCTCTACAATGAGCAGTTCTTC.

The chain is built from TRBV29-1 and TRBJ2-7, with 14 bases matching TRBD2. Per germline, CDR1 SQVTM and CDR2 ANQGSEA. CDR3 length equals 17 residues. V gave up 7 bases and J gave up 3 bases; unmatched junction bases: 14. CDR3 residues: CSGERTGTSGRNYEQYF. In nucleotides, the CDR3 is TGCAGCGGCGAAAGGACCGGGACTAGCGGGAGAAACTACGAGCAGTACTTC.

This clonotype was observed a handful of times. The CDR3 protein is CASSLLGPPANTGELFF. DNA of the CDR3: TGTGCCAGCAGCTTACTGGGACCCCCTGCGAACACCGGGGAGCTGTTTTTT. The chain combines TRBV7-3 with TRBJ2-2, with D perhaps matching TRBD1 or TRBD2 (5 bases each). Trimming shortened V by 2 bases and J by 0 bases, and 13 bases separated the two germline ends. The germline CDR1 and CDR2 sequences are SGHTA and FQGTGA. The length of the CDR3 is 17 residues.

CDR3 in DNA: TGTGCCAGCAGCCAAGATTTCGTGGAGACCCAGTACTTC. It specifies CASSQDFVETQYF. This sequence joins TRBV14 and TRBJ2-5; no firm D call. Germline V CDR1 and CDR2: SGHDN, FVKESK. The CDR3 spans 13 residues. V gave up 0 bases and J gave up 5 bases, with 7 bases separating them.

This clonotype was found a few times. The chain links TRBV7-2 to TRBJ1-4; 7 nucleotides match TRBD1. The ends lost 2 bases at V and 1 base at J; junction bases unmatched: 4. Germline V gene data show CDR1 as SGHTA and CDR2 as FQGNSA. The CDR3 covers 16 residues. For the CDR3, the DNA is TGTGCCAGCAGCTTAAGGCAGGGGGGAACTAATGAAAAACTGTTTTTT. Translated: CASSLRQGGTNEKLFF.

The chain combines TRBV12-3 or TRBV12-4 with TRBJ2-2; TRBD2 agrees at 14 bases. The V and J ends lost 7 bases and 10 bases, in that order; junction bases with no gene match: 11. The CDR3 has 16 residues. This CDR3 is CASTATSGGVEAELFF. The CDR3 DNA reads TGTGCCAGCACCGCGACTAGCGGGGGGGTAGAAGCGGAGCTGTTTTTT.

In its sample, this clonotype was seen a few times. The chain uses TRBV29-1 and TRBJ2-3; D ambiguous. Trimming removed 3 bases from V and 1 base from J, with 5 bases in between. Looked up from germline, CDR1 is SQVTM and CDR2 is ANQGSEA. CDR3 length: 12 amino acids. CDR3 DNA: TGCAGCGTTGATGCGTGCACAGATACGCAGTATTTT. The encoded protein is CSVDACTDTQYF.

This clonotype has a handful of counts. The chain employs TRBV11-2 and TRBJ2-5; the D gene could be TRBD1 or TRBD2 (5 bases each). With the DNA end fitting TRBJ2-1 better, the J assignment may be wrong. The germline V gene has CDR1 SGHAT and CDR2 FQNNGV. The CDR3 loop spans 13 amino acids. CDR3 DNA: TGTGCCAGCAGCCCTAGTGGGGGCAATGAGCAGTTCTTC. Amino acids: CASSPSGGNEQFF.

This chain connects TRBV29-1 to TRBJ2-6; D is ambiguous. The V gene lost 4 bases and the J gene lost 4 bases, with 8 bases spanning the gap. The CDR3 is 13 residues long. Germline CDR1 SQVTM, CDR2 ANQGSEA. CDR3 bases: TGCAGCGTTGTTGAAGGGGGGGCCAACGTCCTGACTTTC. It specifies CSVVEGGANVLTF. Together with reference TRBV29-1 and TRBJ2-6, the CDR3 gives the full variable domain: SAVISQKPSRDICQRGTSLTIQCQVDSQVTMMFWYRQQPGQSLTLIATANQGSEATYESGFVIDKFPISRPNLTFSTLTVSNMSPEDSSIYLCSVVEGGANVLTFGAGSRLTVL.

This clonotype appeared a few times. In DNA form, the CDR3 reads TGTGCCAGCAGCTTATCTCCCGGCGAGAGCGAGCAGTACTTC. Its protein product is CASSLSPGESEQYF. V usage is TRBV7-9 and J usage is TRBJ2-7; D uncertain. V shed 2 bases and J shed 6 bases, with 14 bases lying between them. Looked up from germline, CDR1 is SEHNR and CDR2 is FQNEAQ (reference sequence). The CDR3 contains 14 residues.

The chain joins TRBV29-1 to TRBJ2-5; D is perhaps TRBD1 or TRBD2 (5 bases each). Near its end, the DNA agrees better with TRBJ2-7, so the J call may be wrong. This CDR3 comprises 12 residues. Germline lookup yields CDR1 SQVTM and CDR2 ANQGSEA. CDR3 DNA: TGCAGCGTTACTGGGACCCTCTACGAGCAGTACTTC. It encodes CSVTGTLYEQYF.

This chain uses TRBV29-1 with TRBJ2-2; D uncertain. Germline V gene data show CDR1 as SQVTM and CDR2 as ANQGSEA. V shed 4 bases and J shed 2 bases, with 11 bases lying between them. The CDR3 runs 14 residues. CDR3 DNA sequence: TGCAGCGTTGTCAATCCGTTTAACACCGGGGAGCTGTTTTTT. This translates into CSVVNPFNTGELFF.

The chain combines TRBV20-1 with TRBJ2-7; D not resolved. This CDR3 has 14 residues. V was clipped by 0 bases and J by 0 bases, with 9 bases between them. Germline values: CDR1 DFQATT, CDR2 SNEGSKA (reference sequence). The CDR3 coding sequence is TGCAGTGCTAGAGATCCTCGGTCCTCCTACGAGCAGTACTTC. It translates to CSARDPRSSYEQYF.